The 3 T cell receptor beta chains in this list originate from one sample, sequenced in a study of beta chain features in type 1 diabetes. Every bit of the isolated RNA underwent reverse transcription, so sequencing read expressed TCRB transcripts. Clones were sequenced by immunoSEQ multiplex PCR, and TCRdb holds only the in-frame ones, with some missing. The table shows just over 450,000 clones, with about 29% occurring only once. The specimen was naive CD4+ T cells from blood. The receptors stem from a man between 18 and 29 years old in good health.

This chain joins TRBV29-1 and TRBJ2-1, with D possibly called TRBD1 or TRBD2 (5 bases each). The germline V gene has CDR1 SQVTM and CDR2 ANQGSEA. V gave up 7 bases and J gave up 3 bases, with 16 bases separating them. The CDR3 length is 14 residues. The chain's CDR3 is CSALSGTVYNEQFF. In DNA, the CDR3 is TGCAGCGCACTTTCCGGGACGGTCTACAATGAGCAGTTCTTC.

V and J are TRBV7-2 and TRBJ1-2, with D unresolved. V was clipped by 5 bases and J by 3 bases, with 10 bases between them. CDR1 is SGHTA, CDR2 FQGNSA, per germline. This CDR3 spans 13 amino acids. This CDR3 is CASSPTPYYGYTF. The CDR3 DNA is TGTGCCAGCAGCCCGACACCGTACTATGGCTACACCTTC.

This clone was counted only a few times. The chain employs TRBV30 and TRBJ2-5, with D tentatively TRBD1 (7 bases). The CDR3 extends over 13 amino acids. The V end was cut by 2 bases, the J end by 5 bases, with 12 bases between. CDR1 GTSNPN and CDR2 SVGIG come from the germline V gene (reference sequence). CDR3 bases: TGTGCCTGGAGTCAGGGGGGCACGGAGACCCAGTACTTC. Its translation: CAWSQGGTETQYF.